Given below is one TCR beta chain in context. Its recognized antigen is unknown. There are no base qualities to consult, and no much larger clone falls within one base. This sample is part of a study of blood T cell repertoires in COVID-19 (dated by TCRdb to 2019 to 2021). About the investigation overall: The collaborator samples originated in the United States, Italy and Spain and spanned the acute and convalescent phases of COVID-19. The prospective study material was composed of cDNA or gDNA derived from T cells, B-cell-depleted T cells, or PBMCs. The dataset comprised deeply sampled blood TCRbeta repertoires from subjects exposed to, actively infected with, or recovered from COVID-19. The repertoires were made available in a free public database intended to serve as a resource for research on the immune response to SARS-CoV-2. The samples were drawn from the first 160 participants of the ongoing ImmuneRACE study and from roughly 1,300 subjects provided by 6 global collaborators. The sample metadata nearly always contained a de-identified subject ID, COVID-19 status, age in years and sex. Where HLA class I and class II types were available, the types were taken from metadata supplied by the sample provider, not from assay-based typing. The full study reports these points: Clinical and demographic metadata were provided uncurated, with the amount varying by source and participant.

Looking up the germline V gene (reference sequence) yields CDR1 GTSNPN and CDR2 SVGIG. From cysteine to phenylalanine, the CDR3 is 17 amino acids long. The entry retains the CDR3 DNA only, 51 bases that are in frame from base 1. Trimming at the junction amounts to 6 bases on V and 0 bases on J, and the germline ends lie 18 bases apart. TCRbeta CDR3 regions were amplified from genomic DNA using the immunoSEQ Assay, a bias-controlled multiplex PCR. The source study handled its data this way. Nucleated cell counts per sample were estimated from amplification of reference gene primers within the assay. To quantify the absolute abundance of each unique TCRbeta CDR3 rearrangement, sequence reads were collapsed and filtered. For each sample, productive Simpson clonality was calculated as the square root of Simpson's diversity index over productive rearrangements. The source is immuneACCESS, and TCRdb retained only in-frame sequences with V and J called. Part of the clones is not carried over; for the studies checked, unresolved V genes explain less than half of this, and the remainder is unexplained. The D gene and trimming were derived from the DNA, and the V and J assignments and clone size from that table. The sample has 150,000 to 180,000 clones on record, about 85% of them singletons. The biggest ten clones account for approximately 0.63% of the sample.

One collaborating source in Seattle enrolled patients during active infection and followed them longitudinally through the course of disease. Collaborating institutions collected whole blood in K2EDTA tubes following their own protocols. Collaborator samples were shipped for TCRbeta analysis as frozen whole blood, isolated PBMCs, or DNA extracted from either sample type. Recombination connected TRBV30 to TRBJ2-6; a weak D assignment points to TRBD2 (5 bases agree). Sequences were obtained from peripheral blood. The TCR originated in a man in his sixties with COVID-19, enrolled during active disease. The CDR3 protein sequence reads: CACLQIARASGANVLTF. Read as DNA, the sequence is TGTGCCTGCTTACAGATAGCGCGGGCCTCTGGGGCCAACGTCCTGACTTTC.